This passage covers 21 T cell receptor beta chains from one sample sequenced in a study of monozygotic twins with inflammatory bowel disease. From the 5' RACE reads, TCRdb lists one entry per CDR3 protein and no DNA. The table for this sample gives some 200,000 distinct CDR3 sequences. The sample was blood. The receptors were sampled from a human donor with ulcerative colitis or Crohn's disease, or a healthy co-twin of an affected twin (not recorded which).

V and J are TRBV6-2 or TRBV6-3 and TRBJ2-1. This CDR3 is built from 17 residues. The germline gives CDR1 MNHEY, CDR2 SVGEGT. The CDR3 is CANNPMQVNTSYNEQFF.

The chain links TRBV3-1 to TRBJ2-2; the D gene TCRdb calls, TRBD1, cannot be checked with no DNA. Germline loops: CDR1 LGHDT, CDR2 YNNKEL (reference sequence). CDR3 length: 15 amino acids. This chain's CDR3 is CASSPPLGATGELFF.

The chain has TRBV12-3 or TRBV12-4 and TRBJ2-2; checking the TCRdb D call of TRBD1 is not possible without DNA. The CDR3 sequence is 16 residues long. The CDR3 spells CASSSRTGTNTGELFF.

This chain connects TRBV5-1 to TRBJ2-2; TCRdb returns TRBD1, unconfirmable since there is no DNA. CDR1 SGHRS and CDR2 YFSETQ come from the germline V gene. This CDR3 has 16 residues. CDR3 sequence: CASSLVGGSSTGELFF.

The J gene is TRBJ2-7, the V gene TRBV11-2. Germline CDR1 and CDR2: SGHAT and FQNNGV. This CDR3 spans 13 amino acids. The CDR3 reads CASSLVWGYEQYF.

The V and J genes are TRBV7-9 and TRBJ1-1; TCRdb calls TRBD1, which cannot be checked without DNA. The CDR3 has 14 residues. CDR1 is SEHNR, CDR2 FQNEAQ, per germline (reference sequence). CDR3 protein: CASLNSTGGSEAFF.

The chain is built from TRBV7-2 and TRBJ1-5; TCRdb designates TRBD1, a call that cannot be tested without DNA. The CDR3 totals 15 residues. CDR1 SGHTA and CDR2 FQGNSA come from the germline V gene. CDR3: CASSLTRADNQPQHF.

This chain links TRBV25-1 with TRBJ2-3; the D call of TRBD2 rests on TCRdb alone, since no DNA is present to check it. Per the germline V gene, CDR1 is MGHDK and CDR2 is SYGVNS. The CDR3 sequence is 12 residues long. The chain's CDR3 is CASSEGGDTQYF.

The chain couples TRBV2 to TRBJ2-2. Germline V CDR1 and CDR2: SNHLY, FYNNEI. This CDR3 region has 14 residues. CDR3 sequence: CASLLIPNTGELFF.

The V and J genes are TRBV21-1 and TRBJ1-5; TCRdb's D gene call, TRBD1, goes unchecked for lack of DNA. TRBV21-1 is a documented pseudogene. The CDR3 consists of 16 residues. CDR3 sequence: CASSKGTVYSNQPQHF.

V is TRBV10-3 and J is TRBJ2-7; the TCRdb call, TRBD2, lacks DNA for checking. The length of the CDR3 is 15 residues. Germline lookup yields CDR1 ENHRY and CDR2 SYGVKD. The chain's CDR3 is CAISDQSREGYEQYF.

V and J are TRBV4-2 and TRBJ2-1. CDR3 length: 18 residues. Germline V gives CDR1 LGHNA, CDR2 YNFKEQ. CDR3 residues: CASSQVGSYSNPYNEQFF.

CDR3 sequence reads: CASSQDLTSGGKYEQYF. The chain is built from TRBV4-2 and TRBJ2-7; TCRdb's assignment of TRBD2 cannot be checked, as there is no DNA. The CDR3 is 17 amino acids. The germline gives CDR1 LGHNA, CDR2 YNFKEQ.

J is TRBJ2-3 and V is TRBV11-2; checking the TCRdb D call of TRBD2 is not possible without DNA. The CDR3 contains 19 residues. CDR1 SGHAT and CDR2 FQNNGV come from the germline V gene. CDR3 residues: CASSPRLAGGQSSADTQYF.

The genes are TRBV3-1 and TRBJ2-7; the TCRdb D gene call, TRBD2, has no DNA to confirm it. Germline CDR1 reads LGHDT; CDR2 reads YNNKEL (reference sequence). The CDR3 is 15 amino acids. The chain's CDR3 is CASSPPGLAGAQQYF.

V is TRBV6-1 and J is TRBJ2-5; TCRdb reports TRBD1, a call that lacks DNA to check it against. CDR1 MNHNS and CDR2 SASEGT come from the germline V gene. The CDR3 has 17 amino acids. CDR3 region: CASIPREAGSYQETQYF.

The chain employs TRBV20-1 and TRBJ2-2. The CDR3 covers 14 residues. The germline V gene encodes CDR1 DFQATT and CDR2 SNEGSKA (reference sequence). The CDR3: CSAKPFYNTGELFF.

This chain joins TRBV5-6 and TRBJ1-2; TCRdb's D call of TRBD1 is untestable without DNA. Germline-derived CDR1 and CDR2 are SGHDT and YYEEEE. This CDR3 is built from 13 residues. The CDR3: CASSLAGGYGYTF. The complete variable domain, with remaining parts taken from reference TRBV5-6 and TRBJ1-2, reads DAGVTQSPTHLIKTRGQQVTLRCSPKSGHDTVSWYQQALGQGPQFIFQYYEEEERQRGNFPDRFSGHQFPNYSSELNVNALLLGDSALYLCASSLAGGYGYTFGSGTRLTVV.

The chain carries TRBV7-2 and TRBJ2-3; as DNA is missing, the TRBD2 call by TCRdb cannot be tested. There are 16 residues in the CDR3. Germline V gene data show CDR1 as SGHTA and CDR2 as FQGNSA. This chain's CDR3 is CASSLVGGLAGDTQYF.

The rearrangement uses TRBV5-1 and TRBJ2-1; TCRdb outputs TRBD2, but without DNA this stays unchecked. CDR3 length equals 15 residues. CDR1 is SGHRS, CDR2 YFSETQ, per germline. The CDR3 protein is CASSYSGGASGLRFF.

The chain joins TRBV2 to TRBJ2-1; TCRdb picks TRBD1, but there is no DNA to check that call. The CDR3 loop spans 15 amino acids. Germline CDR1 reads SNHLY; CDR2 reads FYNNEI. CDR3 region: CASKEGTGNYNEQFF.